The 28 T cell receptor beta chains presented below share a single source sample, sequenced in a study of beta chain features in type 1 diabetes (dated by TCRdb to 2016 to 2019). Preparation of the library involved the immunoSEQ multiplex PCR assay. All of the isolated RNA was reverse transcribed with the High Capacity cDNA Reverse Transcription Kit, so expressed TCRB transcripts were sequenced. In TCRdb, the immuneACCESS table is reduced to in-frame sequences with V and J assigned. These tables do not hold every clone; where another copy was compared, an unresolved V gene accounts for under half, and the others remain unexplained. For this sample there are around 250,000 clones; about 25% appear just once. The ten largest clonotypes hold more than 3% of the sample. The sequencing input was central memory CD4+ T cells from blood. These receptors all come from a man in his thirties or forties in good health.

The genes are TRBV5-1 and TRBJ2-1; the D gene is possibly TRBD2 (5 bases). From germline, CDR1 is SGHRS and CDR2 YFSETQ. V was pared by 4 bases and J by 8 bases, with 10 bases between. This CDR3 is 12 amino acids long. The CDR3 nucleotides are TGCGCCAGCAGCCCTACTAGATATGAGCAGTTCTTC. It translates to CASSPTRYEQFF.

This clone showed up many times. The chain carries TRBV7-2 and TRBJ2-1; 14 positions match TRBD2. This CDR3 region has 15 residues. With 7 bases clipped from V and 6 bases from J, the junction kept 5 bases outside the gene matches. Per the germline V gene, CDR1 is SGHTA and CDR2 is FQGNSA. This chain's CDR3 is CASILGLAGGNEQFF. CDR3 DNA: TGTGCCAGCATCCTCGGACTAGCGGGAGGCAATGAGCAGTTCTTC. The whole variable domain, filled in from reference TRBV7-2 and TRBJ2-1, reads GAGVSQSPSNKVTEKGKDVELRCDPISGHTALYWYRQSLGQGLEFLIYFQGNSAPDKSGLPSDRFSAERTGGSVSTLTIQRTQQEDSAVYLCASILGLAGGNEQFFGPGTRLTVL.

This clone was detected a few times. The chain combines TRBV7-2 with TRBJ1-1; 7 bases are shared with TRBD1. CDR3 length: 15 residues. The junction had 11 bases not matched to a gene; V was cut back by 5 bases and J by 5 bases. Germline-derived CDR1 and CDR2 are SGHTA and FQGNSA. The CDR3: CASSPETGFGTEAFF. DNA for the CDR3: TGTGCCAGCAGCCCAGAGACAGGGTTTGGGACTGAAGCTTTCTTT.

The gene calls are TRBV6-5 and TRBJ2-2, with 7 bases that match TRBD1. The CDR3 length is 13 residues. With 8 bases clipped from V and 8 bases from J, the junction kept 8 bases outside the gene matches. Germline assignment: CDR1 MNHEY and CDR2 SVGAGI. The CDR3 DNA is TGTGCCAGCGCCTCGACAGGGATGGGGGAGCTGTTTTTT. Residues: CASASTGMGELFF.

This clone was detected a few times. The sample carries other DNA sequences with the same CDR3. This chain links TRBV5-1 with TRBJ2-5; unclear D gene. Germline assignment: CDR1 SGHRS and CDR2 YFSETQ. The CDR3 is 11 residues long. V lost 3 bases and J lost 2, with 2 bases in between. CDR3 residues: CASSSQETQYF. DNA for the CDR3: TGCGCCAGCAGCTCTCAAGAGACCCAGTACTTC.

This clone was counted ten times or more. The gene calls are TRBV9 and TRBJ2-7; D might be TRBD2 (5 bases). With 4 bases removed from V and 5 bases from J, the gap between germline ends came to 13 bases. Germline CDR1 reads SGDLS; CDR2 reads YYNGEE. The CDR3 totals 13 residues. In DNA form, the CDR3 reads TGTGCCAGCAGCCTCGAAGGGAGCGACGAGCAGTACTTC. Protein sequence: CASSLEGSDEQYF.

The chain couples TRBV7-9 to TRBJ1-2; no clear D. The V end was cut by 1 base, the J end by 4 bases, with 7 bases between. The germline V gene encodes CDR1 SEHNR and CDR2 FQNEAQ (reference sequence). This CDR3 is 13 amino acids long. The CDR3 bases are TGTGCCAGCAGCTTAGTAACCTCCTATGGCTACACCTTC. Translating it yields CASSLVTSYGYTF.

V usage is TRBV5-1 and J usage is TRBJ2-1, with a possible D match to TRBD2 (5 bases). This CDR3 region has 14 residues. Germline V CDR1 and CDR2: SGHRS, YFSETQ. Trimming shortened V by 0 bases and J by 5 bases, and 9 bases separated the two germline ends. The CDR3 here is CASSLAGVHNEQFF. Here the CDR3 DNA reads TGCGCCAGCAGCTTGGCCGGGGTACACAATGAGCAGTTCTTC.

This clone was detected a few times. The CDR3 loop is CASSRGDADTQYF. Written as DNA, the CDR3 is TGTGCCAGCTCGCGAGGGGACGCAGATACGCAGTATTTT. The chain employs TRBV18 and TRBJ2-3; possibly TRBD1 or TRBD2 for D (5 bases each). Per germline, CDR1 KGHSH and CDR2 LQKENI. Trimming shortened V by 6 bases and J by 4 bases, and 11 bases separated the two germline ends. The CDR3 consists of 13 residues.

There are a few counts of this clone. This chain joins TRBV28 and TRBJ2-7; D may match TRBD1 or TRBD2 (5 bases each). Trimming shortened V by 10 bases and J by 1 base, and 14 bases separated the two germline ends. Germline V CDR1 and CDR2: MDHEN, SYDVKM. The CDR3 runs 13 residues. CDR3 sequence (DNA): TGTGCCACCAGGGTTCCGGGATCCTACGAGCAGTACTTC. Translated: CATRVPGSYEQYF.

This clone appeared once. The chain couples TRBV5-1 to TRBJ1-1; D unclear. The germline V gene encodes CDR1 SGHRS and CDR2 YFSETQ. V shed 4 bases and J shed 2 bases, with 18 bases lying between them. The CDR3 runs 16 residues. CDR3 DNA sequence: TGCGCCAGCAGCCAAACACCAGGTTCTAGAAACACTGAAGCTTTCTTT. Encoded protein: CASSQTPGSRNTEAFF.

The V and J genes are TRBV15 and TRBJ2-5; no definite D call. This CDR3 comprises 14 residues. Germline V gene data show CDR1 as LNHNV and CDR2 as YYDKDF (reference sequence). The V end was cut by 4 bases, the J end by 1 base, with 10 bases between. CDR3 sequence reads: CATSTEGSQETQYF. CDR3 nucleotides: TGTGCCACCAGCACCGAAGGCAGCCAAGAGACCCAGTACTTC.

This clone has only a few counts. This chain links TRBV19 with TRBJ1-1; TRBD1 matches at 7 bases. The junction had 5 bases not matched to a gene; V was cut back by 1 base and J by 0 bases. The germline gives CDR1 LNHDA, CDR2 SQIVND (reference sequence). The CDR3 runs 16 residues. In DNA form, the CDR3 reads TGTGCCAGTAGTATAGCAGGACAGGTTCTGAACACTGAAGCTTTCTTT. This sequence encodes CASSIAGQVLNTEAFF.

In its sample, this clone was seen a few times. The chain carries TRBV6-5 and TRBJ1-2, with TRBD1 matching 10 bases. Germline lookup yields CDR1 MNHEY and CDR2 SVGAGI. This CDR3 comprises 14 residues. With 5 bases clipped from V and 2 bases from J, the junction kept 2 bases outside the gene matches. The CDR3 region is CASSLGQGNYGYTF. CDR3 DNA sequence: TGTGCCAGCAGTCTGGGACAGGGGAACTATGGCTACACCTTC.

The V and J genes are TRBV9 and TRBJ2-1, with TRBD2 matching 7 bases. Germline loops: CDR1 SGDLS, CDR2 YYNGEE. The CDR3 covers 15 residues. The ends lost 1 base at V and 6 bases at J; junction bases unmatched: 7. CDR3 sequence (DNA): TGTGCCAGCAGCGTAAGCGGGGACGTTTTCAATGAGCAGTTCTTC. Protein sequence: CASSVSGDVFNEQFF.

In this sample, this clone turned up many times. The chain has TRBV5-6 and TRBJ2-7; 7 positions agree with TRBD1. This CDR3 is 15 amino acids long. CDR1 is SGHDT, CDR2 YYEEEE, per germline. V shed 4 bases, J shed 4 bases, and the junction held 11 bases outside the gene matches. The CDR3 sequence is CASSAGQTGKYEQYF. CDR3 in DNA: TGTGCCAGCAGCGCTGGACAGACAGGGAAATACGAGCAGTACTTC.

Many counts were recorded for this clone. The V gene is TRBV4-3, the J gene TRBJ2-3; TRBD1 might be the D (5 bases). CDR3 size: 16 residues. V was cut by 4 bases and J by 1 base, with 15 bases left in between. Germline CDR1 reads LGHNA; CDR2 reads YSLEER. CDR3 amino acids: CASSPGERGGTDTQYF. DNA for the CDR3: TGCGCCAGCAGCCCTGGAGAAAGGGGCGGCACAGATACGCAGTATTTT.

J is TRBJ1-3 and V is TRBV6-5, with a possible D match to TRBD1 (5 bases). The CDR3 runs to 14 residues. Germline assignment: CDR1 MNHEY and CDR2 SVGAGI. V lost 4 bases to trimming and J lost 4 bases, with 11 bases between them. As DNA, the CDR3 is TGTGCCAGCAGTTTTGACAGTGGGGGAAACACCATATATTTT. Protein sequence: CASSFDSGGNTIYF.

This clone was detected a few times. The rearrangement links TRBV7-2 to TRBJ1-4, with unresolved D. CDR1 SGHTA and CDR2 FQGNSA come from the germline V gene. The length of the CDR3 is 14 residues. V lost 5 bases to trimming and J lost 8 bases, with 15 bases between them. Written as DNA, the CDR3 is TGTGCCAGCAGCCCTACGGGAATAGGGGAAAAACTGTTTTTT. It specifies CASSPTGIGEKLFF.

The CDR3 bases are TGTGCCAGCAGCTCCGGTAGGGGGATCTCCTACAATGAGCAGTTCTTC. Translated, it gives CASSSGRGISYNEQFF. V gene TRBV7-2 combines with J gene TRBJ2-1; TRBD1 is a possible D gene (6 bases). V was cut by 4 bases and J by 0 bases, with 13 bases left in between. The CDR3 contains 16 residues. From germline, CDR1 is SGHTA and CDR2 FQGNSA. The full variable domain, with the rest looked up from reference TRBV7-2 and TRBJ2-1, is GAGVSQSPSNKVTEKGKDVELRCDPISGHTALYWYRQSLGQGLEFLIYFQGNSAPDKSGLPSDRFSAERTGGSVSTLTIQRTQQEDSAVYLCASSSGRGISYNEQFFGPGTRLTVL.

This chain uses TRBV7-2 with TRBJ2-7; the D call may be TRBD1 or TRBD2 (5 bases each). Germline V CDR1 and CDR2: SGHTA, FQGNSA. Trimming removed 11 bases from V and 2 bases from J, with 16 bases in between. The CDR3 has 13 amino acids. The CDR3 spells CAATLGPTYEQYF. CDR3 DNA: TGTGCCGCTACCTTGGGACCTACCTACGAGCAGTACTTC.

V and J are TRBV29-1 and TRBJ2-7; no clear D. The CDR3 covers 11 residues. Between the trimmed V and J ends, which lost 5 bases and 3 bases, there was a span of 8 bases. Germline CDR1 reads SQVTM; CDR2 reads ANQGSEA. For the CDR3, the DNA is TGCAGCGTTCAAAGGGACTACGAGCAGTACTTC. It encodes CSVQRDYEQYF.

The table lists this clone with a few counts. The chain couples TRBV6-5 to TRBJ2-1; 13 bases match TRBD2. The CDR3 contains 15 residues. J was trimmed by 6 bases and V by 2 bases; bases with no gene match: 1. Germline CDR1 is MNHEY and CDR2 is SVGAGI. The CDR3 coding sequence is TGTGCCAGCAGTTACGGACTAGCGGGAGTCAATGAGCAGTTCTTC. As protein: CASSYGLAGVNEQFF.

The chain links TRBV30 to TRBJ2-3, with 9 bases aligning to TRBD2. The V and J ends lost 2 bases and 4 bases, in that order; junction bases with no gene match: 7. CDR3 length equals 15 residues. Germline CDR1 and CDR2: GTSNPN and SVGIG (reference sequence). CDR3 in DNA: TGTGCCTGGAGTAGGCTAGCGGGGATTGCAGATACGCAGTATTTT. Translating it yields CAWSRLAGIADTQYF.

The rearrangement links TRBV15 to TRBJ2-5; D is undetermined. The CDR3 spans 14 residues. Germline CDR1 is LNHNV and CDR2 is YYDKDF (reference sequence). Trimming shortened V by 1 base and J by 2 bases, and 8 bases separated the two germline ends. CDR3 sequence: CATSRGTLQETQYF. Written as DNA, the CDR3 is TGTGCCACCAGCAGAGGTACGCTACAAGAGACCCAGTACTTC.

This clone was seen only a few times. The V gene is TRBV29-1, the J gene TRBJ1-4, with D uncertain. Germline CDR1 reads SQVTM; CDR2 reads ANQGSEA. The CDR3 is made up of 13 amino acids. The V and J ends lost 6 bases and 7 bases respectively, with 15 bases between them. The CDR3 loop is CSVLDLVGEKLFF. The CDR3 coding sequence is TGCAGCGTGCTAGACCTGGTGGGTGAAAAACTGTTTTTT. Supplemented by reference TRBV29-1 and TRBJ1-4, the full variable domain reads SAVISQKPSRDICQRGTSLTIQCQVDSQVTMMFWYRQQPGQSLTLIATANQGSEATYESGFVIDKFPISRPNLTFSTLTVSNMSPEDSSIYLCSVLDLVGEKLFFGSGTQLSVL.

The chain carries TRBV5-1 and TRBJ2-5; D not certain. The CDR3 contains 13 residues. Germline CDR1 is SGHRS and CDR2 is YFSETQ. V was shortened by 3 bases and J by 3 bases, with 9 bases between the two germline ends. The CDR3 loop is CASSSRTKETQYF. The CDR3 nucleotides read TGCGCCAGCAGCTCCAGAACCAAAGAGACCCAGTACTTC.

This clone was seen a handful of times. The V gene is TRBV5-1, the J gene TRBJ2-1; either TRBD1 or TRBD2 may fit D (5 bases each). The CDR3 covers 16 residues. With 5 bases removed from V and 9 bases from J, the gap between germline ends came to 24 bases. CDR1 is SGHRS, CDR2 YFSETQ, per germline. CDR3 in amino acids: CASSLSVRGAGGEQFF. CDR3 nucleotide sequence: TGCGCCAGCAGTCTCAGTGTCCGAGGTGCTGGGGGTGAGCAGTTCTTC.